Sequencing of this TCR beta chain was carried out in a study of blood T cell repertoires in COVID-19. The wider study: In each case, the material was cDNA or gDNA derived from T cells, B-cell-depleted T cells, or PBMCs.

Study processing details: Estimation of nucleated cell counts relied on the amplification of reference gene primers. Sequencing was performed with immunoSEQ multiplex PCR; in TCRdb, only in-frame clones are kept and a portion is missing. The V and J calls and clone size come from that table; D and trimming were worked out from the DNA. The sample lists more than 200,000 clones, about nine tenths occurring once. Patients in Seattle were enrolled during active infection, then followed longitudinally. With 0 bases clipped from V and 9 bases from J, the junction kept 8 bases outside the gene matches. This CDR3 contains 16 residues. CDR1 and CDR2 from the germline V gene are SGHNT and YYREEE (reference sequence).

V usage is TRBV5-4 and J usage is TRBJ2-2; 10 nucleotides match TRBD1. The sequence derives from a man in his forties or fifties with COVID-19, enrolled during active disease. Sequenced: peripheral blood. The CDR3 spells CASSLGGDRGLRELFF. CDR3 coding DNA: TGTGCCAGCAGCTTGGGGGGGGACAGGGGCCTCCGGGAGCTGTTTTTT. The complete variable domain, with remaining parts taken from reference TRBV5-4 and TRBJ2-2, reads ETGVTQSPTHLIKTRGQQVTLRCSSQSGHNTVSWYQQALGQGPQFIFQYYREEENGRGNFPPRFSGLQFPNYSSELNVNALELDDSALYLCASSLGGDRGLRELFFGEGSRLTVL.